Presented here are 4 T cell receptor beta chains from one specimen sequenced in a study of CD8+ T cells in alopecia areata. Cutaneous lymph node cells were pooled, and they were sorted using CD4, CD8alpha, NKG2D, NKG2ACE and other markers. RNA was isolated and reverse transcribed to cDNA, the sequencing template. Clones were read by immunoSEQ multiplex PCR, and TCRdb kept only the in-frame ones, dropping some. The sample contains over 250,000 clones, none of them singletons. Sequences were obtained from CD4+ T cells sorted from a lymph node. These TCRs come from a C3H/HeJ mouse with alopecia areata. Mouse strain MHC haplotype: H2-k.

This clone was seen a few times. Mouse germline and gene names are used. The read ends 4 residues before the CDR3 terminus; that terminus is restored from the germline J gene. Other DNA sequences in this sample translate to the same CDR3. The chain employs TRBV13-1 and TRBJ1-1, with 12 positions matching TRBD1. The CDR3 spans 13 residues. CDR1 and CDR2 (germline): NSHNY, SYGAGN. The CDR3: CASRDRGRTEVFF. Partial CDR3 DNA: TGTGCCAGCCGGGACAGGGGGCGAACA.

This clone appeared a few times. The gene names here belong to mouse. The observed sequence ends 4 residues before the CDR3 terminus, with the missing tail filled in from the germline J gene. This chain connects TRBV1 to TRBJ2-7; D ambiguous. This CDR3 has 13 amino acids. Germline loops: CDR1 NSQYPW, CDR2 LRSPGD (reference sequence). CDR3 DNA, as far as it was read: TGCACCTGCAGTGCAGATGCCAGATAT. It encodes CTCSADARY. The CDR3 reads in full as CTCSADARYEQYF.

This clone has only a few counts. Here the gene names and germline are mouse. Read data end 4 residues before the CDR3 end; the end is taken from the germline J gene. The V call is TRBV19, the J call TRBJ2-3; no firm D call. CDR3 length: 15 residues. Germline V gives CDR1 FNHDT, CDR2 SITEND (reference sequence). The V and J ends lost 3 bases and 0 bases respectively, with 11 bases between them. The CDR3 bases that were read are TGTGCCAGCAGTAGATTCCACTCTAGTGCAGAA. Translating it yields CASSRFHSSAE. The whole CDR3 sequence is CASSRFHSSAETLYF. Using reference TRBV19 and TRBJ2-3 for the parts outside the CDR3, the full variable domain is GGIITQTPKFLIGQEGQKLTLKCQQNFNHDTMYWYRQDSGKGLRLIYYSITENDLQKGDLSEGYDASREKKSSFSLTVTSAQKNEMAVFLCASSRFHSSAETLYFGSGTRLTVL.

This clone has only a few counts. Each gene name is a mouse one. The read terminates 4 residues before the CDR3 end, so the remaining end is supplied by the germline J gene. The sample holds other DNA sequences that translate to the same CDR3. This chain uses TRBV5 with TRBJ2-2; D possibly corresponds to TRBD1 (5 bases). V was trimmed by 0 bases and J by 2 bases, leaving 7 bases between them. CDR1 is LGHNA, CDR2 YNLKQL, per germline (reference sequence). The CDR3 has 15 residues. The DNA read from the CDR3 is TGTGCCAGCAGCCAAGACGCAGGGAACACCGGG. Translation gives CASSQDAGNTG. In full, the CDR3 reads CASSQDAGNTGQLYF.